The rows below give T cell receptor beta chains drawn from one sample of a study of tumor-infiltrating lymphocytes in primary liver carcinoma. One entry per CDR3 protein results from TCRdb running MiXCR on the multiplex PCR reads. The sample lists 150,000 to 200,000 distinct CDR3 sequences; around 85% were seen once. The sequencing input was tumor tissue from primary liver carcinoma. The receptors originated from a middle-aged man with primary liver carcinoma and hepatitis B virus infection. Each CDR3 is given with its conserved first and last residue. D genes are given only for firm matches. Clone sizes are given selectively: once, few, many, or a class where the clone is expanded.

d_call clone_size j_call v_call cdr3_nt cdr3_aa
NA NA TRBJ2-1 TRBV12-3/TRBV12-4 TGTGCCAGCAGTAAACGGGACAACTTTCTCCGGGATGAGCAGTTCTTC CASSKRDNFLRDEQFF
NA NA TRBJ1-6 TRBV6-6 TGTGTCAGCAGACCCTCGCAGGGTTTTAATTCACCCCTCCACTTT CVSRPSQGFNSPLHF
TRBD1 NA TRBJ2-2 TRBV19 TGTGCCAGTAGCTCCCGAGTAGGGACAGGGTCCGGGGAGCTGTTTTTT CASSSRVGTGSGELFF
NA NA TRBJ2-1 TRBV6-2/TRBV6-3 TGTGCCAGCAGTTACGCTAGCGAGATCTCTTACAATGAGCAGTTCTTC CASSYASEISYNEQFF
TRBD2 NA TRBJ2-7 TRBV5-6 TGTGCTAGCGGCAATATTTGGCGGGAGGGCTCCTACGAACAGTACTTC CASGNIWREGSYEQYF
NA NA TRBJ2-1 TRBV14 TGTGTCAGCAGCGCGGTAGGAAGAAGCTACAATGAGCAGTTCTTC CVSSAVGRSYNEQFF
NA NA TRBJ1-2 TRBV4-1 TGCGCCAGCAGCCAAATCTCGACGGCGAACCTCTATGGGTACATCTTC CASSQISTANLYGYIF
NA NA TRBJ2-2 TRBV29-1 TGCGGCGTGGGGGCGGGGCTAGGTTACACCGGGGAGCTGCTTTTT CGVGAGLGYTGELLF
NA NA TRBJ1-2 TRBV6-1 TGTACCAGCAGTGAAGATGGGGGATATAGTTTCATCTTC CTSSEDGGYSFIF
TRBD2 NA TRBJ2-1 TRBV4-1 TGCGCCAGCGGCCGTCTGATAACTAGCGGGAGCGGAAATGAGCAGCTCTTC CASGRLITSGSGNEQLF
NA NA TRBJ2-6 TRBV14 TGTGCCAGCAGCCAAGGCGCAGCTGGGGCTACCGTCCTGACTTTC CASSQGAAGATVLTF
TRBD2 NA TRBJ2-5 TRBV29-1 TGCAGCGTTGAAGATAAGGCTAGCGGGGAGACATACTACTTC CSVEDKASGETYYF
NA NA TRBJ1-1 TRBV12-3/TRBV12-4 TGTGCCAGTAGGATTCTAATTAACACTGAAGCTTTCTTT CASRILINTEAFF
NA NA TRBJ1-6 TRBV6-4 TGTGCCAGGGGGGATTCTAGCTATAATTCACCCATCCACTTT CARGDSSYNSPIHF
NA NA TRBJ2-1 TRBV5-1 TGCGCCAGCTCTCTTGTAGCGAGAGGTTATGAGCAGTTCTTC CASSLVARGYEQFF
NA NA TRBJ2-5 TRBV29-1 TGCAGCGCCACGCCGGGTGAGACCCGGTACTTC CSATPGETRYF
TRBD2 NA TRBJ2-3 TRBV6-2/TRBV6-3 TGTACTAGCAGTTACACCCTAGCGGGAGGCCTAGAGTATTTT CTSSYTLAGGLEYF
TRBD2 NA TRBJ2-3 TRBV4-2 TGTGGCAGCAGCCGAAGGACGGGGGGAACAAATACGCAGTATTTT CGSSRRTGGTNTQYF
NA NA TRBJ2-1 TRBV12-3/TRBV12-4 TGTGCTAGCAGTTTGAGACTTAATGAGCAGTTATTC CASSLRLNEQLF
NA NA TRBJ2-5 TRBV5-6 TGTGTCAGGAGCTTGGAGGCTAACCAAGAGACCCAGTACTTC CVRSLEANQETQYF
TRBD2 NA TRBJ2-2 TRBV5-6 TGTGCCAACAGCTTAGTAATCACTGGCGGGAGCCATACGAACACCGGGGAGCTGTTTTTT CANSLVITGGSHTNTGELFF
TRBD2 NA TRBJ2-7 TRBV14 TGTGCCAGCAACCCCCGACTAGCGGGAGCCCCTCTGGTCACCTACGAACAGTACTTC CASNPRLAGAPLVTYEQYF
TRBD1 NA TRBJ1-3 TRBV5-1 TGCGCCAGTAGCTTGGAGAGCCAGGGGGGAGCAGGAAACACCATACATTTT CASSLESQGGAGNTIHF
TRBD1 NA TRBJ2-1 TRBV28 TGTACCAGCAGTCTCCAGGGACAGTTGGGGCATGAGCAGTTCTTC CTSSLQGQLGHEQFF
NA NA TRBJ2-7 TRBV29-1 TGCAGCCTCATTTTTCGACAGCCAGGATCCTACGAGCGGTACTTC CSLIFRQPGSYERYF
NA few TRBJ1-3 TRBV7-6 TGTGCCAGCAGCTTATTTGGACCTGGAAACACCATATATTTT CASSLFGPGNTIYF
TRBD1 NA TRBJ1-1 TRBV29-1 TGCAGCGTTGAAGATCTTAAAGGGACAGGGACGGGGGTAGACACTGAAGCTTTCTTT CSVEDLKGTGTGVDTEAFF